This T cell receptor beta chain was recovered during a study of technical replicates of blood from several donors. Germline CDR1 is MGHRA and CDR2 is YSYEKL. Trimming left V 0 bases short and J 6 bases short, with 17 bases between. This CDR3 has 17 amino acids. Method: immunoSEQ multiplex PCR; TCRdb's copy keeps in-frame clones and lacks some. The sample contains about 76,000 clones, about 86% of which appear only once. The chain employs TRBV4-1 and TRBJ2-2; D is ambiguous. The sequence was collected from a human donor in good health. Some clones in this sample may be carry-over from other donors' samples. What was sequenced was PBMCs. CDR3 coding DNA: TGCGCCAGCAGCCAAGAATTGGGTAGAGGAGATGCCGGGGAGCTGTTTTTT. Amino acid sequence: CASSQELGRGDAGELFF.